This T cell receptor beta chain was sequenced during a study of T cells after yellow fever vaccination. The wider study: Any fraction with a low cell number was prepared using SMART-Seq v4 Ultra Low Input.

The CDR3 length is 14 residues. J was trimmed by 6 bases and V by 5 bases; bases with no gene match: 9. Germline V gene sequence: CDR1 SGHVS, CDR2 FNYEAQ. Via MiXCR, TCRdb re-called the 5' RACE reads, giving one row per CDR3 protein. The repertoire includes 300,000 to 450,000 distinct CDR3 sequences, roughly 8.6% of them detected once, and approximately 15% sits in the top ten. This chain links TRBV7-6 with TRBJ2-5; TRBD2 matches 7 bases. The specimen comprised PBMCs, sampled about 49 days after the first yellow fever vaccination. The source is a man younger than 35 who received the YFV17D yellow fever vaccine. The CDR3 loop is CASSLPGGRQTQYF. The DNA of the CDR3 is TGTGCCAGCAGCCTACCCGGGGGGAGACAGACCCAGTACTTC.